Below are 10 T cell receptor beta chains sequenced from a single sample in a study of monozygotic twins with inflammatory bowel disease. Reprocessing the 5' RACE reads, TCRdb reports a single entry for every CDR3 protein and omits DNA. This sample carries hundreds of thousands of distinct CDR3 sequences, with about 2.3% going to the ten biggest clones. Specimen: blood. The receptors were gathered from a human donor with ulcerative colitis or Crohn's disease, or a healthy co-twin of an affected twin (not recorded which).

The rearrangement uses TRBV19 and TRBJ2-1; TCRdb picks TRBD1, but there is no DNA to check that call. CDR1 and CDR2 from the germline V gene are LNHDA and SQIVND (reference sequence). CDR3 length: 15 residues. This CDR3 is CASSSQGGYYNEQFF.

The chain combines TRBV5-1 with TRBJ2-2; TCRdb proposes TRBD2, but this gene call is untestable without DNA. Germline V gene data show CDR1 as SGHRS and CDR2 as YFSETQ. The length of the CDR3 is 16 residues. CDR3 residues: CASSPHGGATTGELFF.

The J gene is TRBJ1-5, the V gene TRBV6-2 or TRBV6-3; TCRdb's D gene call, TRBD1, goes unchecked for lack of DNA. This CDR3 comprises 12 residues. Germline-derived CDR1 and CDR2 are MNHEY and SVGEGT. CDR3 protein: CASRDGHQPQHF.

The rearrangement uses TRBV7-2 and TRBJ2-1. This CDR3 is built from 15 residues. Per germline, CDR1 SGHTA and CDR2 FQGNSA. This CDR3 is CASSFSGSSDNEQFF.

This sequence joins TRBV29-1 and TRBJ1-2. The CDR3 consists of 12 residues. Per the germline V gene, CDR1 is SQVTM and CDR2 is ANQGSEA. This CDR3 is CSVGEGRYGYTF.

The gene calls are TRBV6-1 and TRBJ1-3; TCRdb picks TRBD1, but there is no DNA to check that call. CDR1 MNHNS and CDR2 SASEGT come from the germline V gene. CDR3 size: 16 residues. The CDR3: CASSPRDTLSGNTIYF.

This CDR3 reads CASSEYSGYQFF. The chain couples TRBV25-1 to TRBJ2-1; TCRdb's D gene call, TRBD1, goes unchecked for lack of DNA. The CDR3 runs to 12 residues. In germline, CDR1 is MGHDK, CDR2 SYGVNS.

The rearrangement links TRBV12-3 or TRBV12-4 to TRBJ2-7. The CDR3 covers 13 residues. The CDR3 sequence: CASSQRESYEQYF.

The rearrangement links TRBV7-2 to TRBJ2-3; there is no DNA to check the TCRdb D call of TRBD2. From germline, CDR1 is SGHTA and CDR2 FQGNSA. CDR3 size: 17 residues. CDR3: CASSRKTSGRSADTQYF. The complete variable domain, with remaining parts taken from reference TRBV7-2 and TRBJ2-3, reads GAGVSQSPSNKVTEKGKDVELRCDPISGHTALYWYRQSLGQGLEFLIYFQGNSAPDKSGLPSDRFSAERTGGSVSTLTIQRTQQEDSAVYLCASSRKTSGRSADTQYFGPGTRLTVL.

CDR3 sequence reads: CASSQGDRGRFFFHEQYF. The gene calls are TRBV4-1 and TRBJ2-7; TCRdb designates TRBD1, a call that cannot be tested without DNA. The CDR3 spans 18 residues. Germline assignment: CDR1 MGHRA and CDR2 YSYEKL.